The clone carrying this TCR beta chain was recorded many times. Its cognate antigen is unknown. This CDR3 is 13 amino acids long. V was trimmed by 5 bases and J by 8 bases, leaving 15 bases between them. The sample is drawn from a study of T cells in Graves' hyperthyroidism and ophthalmopathy. Amplification targeted TCR beta CDR3 regions from RNA transcripts. First-round RT-PCR with HTBI primers amplified the TCR CDR3 region. In TCRdb, the multiplex PCR reads were re-called with MiXCR into one record per CDR3 protein. The profile shows around 350,000 distinct CDR3 sequences, 17% of them singletons. Regarding the study as a whole: Ophthalmopathy stood apart from stable hyperthyroidism in a 13 V-J model. Appearing also in blood were most of the thyroid clonotypes expanded above 0.001.

PBMCs stemmed from approximately 9.1 ml fresh peripheral blood. Sample: blood. The rearrangement joins TRBV12-3 or TRBV12-4 to TRBJ1-2; a weak D match, TRBD1 (5 bases). The sequence was collected from a woman in her 30s with Graves' hyperthyroidism that later progressed to Graves' ophthalmopathy. CDR3 DNA sequence: TGTGCCAGCAGTCCCCTCCAGGGTAACGGCTACACCTTC. Its translation is CASSPLQGNGYTF.